These 13 T cell receptor beta chains came from one sample sequenced in a study of beta chain features in type 1 diabetes. Of the isolated RNA, all was reverse transcribed, and so the sequenced material was expressed TCRB transcripts. Assay: immunoSEQ multiplex PCR; the TCRdb copy retains only in-frame clones and omits some. Of under 450,000 clones in the sample, around 13% were seen once. Sequences were obtained from naive CD4+ T cells from blood. These receptors all stem from a man aged 25-45 years in good health.

The rearrangement uses TRBV29-1 and TRBJ1-1; TRBD1 aligns across 10 bases. The germline V gene has CDR1 SQVTM and CDR2 ANQGSEA. J gave up 1 base and V 7 bases, and 3 bases lay outside the gene matches. The CDR3 extends over 13 amino acids. CDR3 DNA: TGCAGCGCCGGGGACAGGGGGAACACTGAAGCTTTCTTT. Translation gives CSAGDRGNTEAFF.

This clone was counted a few times. V is TRBV9 and J is TRBJ2-1; 14 bases line up with TRBD2. The CDR3 is made up of 16 amino acids. J gave up 6 bases and V 2 bases, and 4 bases lay outside the gene matches. Germline CDR1 SGDLS, CDR2 YYNGEE. CDR3 sequence (DNA): TGTGCCAGCAGCGTTGGGACTAGCGGGAGAATCAATGAGCAGTTCTTC. Translation gives CASSVGTSGRINEQFF.

CDR3 sequence: CASSTGTTYTEAFF. DNA for the CDR3: TGTGCCAGCAGTACCGGGACAACGTACACTGAAGCTTTCTTT. The rearrangement joins TRBV6-5 to TRBJ1-1; a weak D match, TRBD1 (6 bases). The length of the CDR3 is 14 residues. V lost 5 bases, J lost 3 bases, and 13 bases lay in between. Germline assignment: CDR1 MNHEY and CDR2 SVGAGI.

This clone was detected a few times. The chain is built from TRBV7-3 and TRBJ2-1; no definite D call. The CDR3 length is 13 residues. Per the germline V gene, CDR1 is SGHTA and CDR2 is FQGTGA. The V and J ends lost 5 bases and 4 bases respectively, with 9 bases between them. The CDR3 region is CASSGRGYNEQFF. The CDR3 DNA reads TGTGCCAGCAGCGGCCGTGGTTACAATGAGCAGTTCTTC.

This clone was seen more than once but under ten times. The rearrangement links TRBV28 to TRBJ2-5; 8 positions match TRBD2. The V and J ends lost 5 bases and 5 bases, in that order; junction bases with no gene match: 13. The CDR3 spans 16 residues. Germline assignment: CDR1 MDHEN and CDR2 SYDVKM. CDR3 in amino acids: CASSPPSGSKAETQYF. As DNA, the CDR3 is TGTGCCAGCAGTCCGCCCAGCGGGAGTAAGGCGGAGACCCAGTACTTC.

The rearrangement joins TRBV29-1 to TRBJ1-2, with TRBD1 identical over 11 bases. The germline V gene encodes CDR1 SQVTM and CDR2 ANQGSEA. There are 14 residues in the CDR3. The ends lost 1 base at V and 14 bases at J; junction bases unmatched: 12. CDR3 bases: TGCAGCGTTGAAGGGACAGGGGGCCTGGGAGTCGTTACCTTC. The encoded protein is CSVEGTGGLGVVTF. The variable domain in full, with the rest retrieved from reference TRBV29-1 and TRBJ1-2, is SAVISQKPSRDICQRGTSLTIQCQVDSQVTMMFWYRQQPGQSLTLIATANQGSEATYESGFVIDKFPISRPNLTFSTLTVSNMSPEDSSIYLCSVEGTGGLGVVTFGSGTRLTVV.

This clone was seen only a few times. The rearrangement uses TRBV7-9 and TRBJ2-5; D gene unclear. CDR3 length: 14 residues. CDR1 SEHNR and CDR2 FQNEAQ come from the germline V gene (reference sequence). V shed 5 bases and J shed 4 bases, with 14 bases lying between them. The CDR3 DNA sequence: TGTGCCAGCAGCCCTACACTCTTTCGAGAGACCCAGTACTTC. The encoded protein is CASSPTLFRETQYF.

The rearrangement uses TRBV7-9 and TRBJ2-3; the match to TRBD1 covers 7 bases. The V gene's germline CDR1 is SEHNR and CDR2 FQNEAQ (reference sequence). V gave up 3 bases and J gave up 1 base; unmatched junction bases: 1. This CDR3 is built from 14 residues. The CDR3: CASSFTGGTDTQYF. CDR3 DNA: TGTGCCAGCAGCTTTACAGGGGGCACAGATACGCAGTATTTT.

The chain employs TRBV7-9 and TRBJ2-1, with 13 bases aligning to TRBD2. V dropped 6 bases and J dropped 7; count of bases not matched to a gene: 18. The CDR3 is 19 residues long. In germline, CDR1 is SEHNR, CDR2 FQNEAQ (reference sequence). The CDR3 loop is CASSRGLAGVIRSFNEQFF. The CDR3 DNA reads TGTGCCAGCAGTCGAGGACTAGCGGGAGTCATACGGTCCTTTAATGAGCAGTTCTTC. Looking up the rest from reference TRBV7-9 and TRBJ2-1 gives the full variable domain: DTGVSQNPRHKITKRGQNVTFRCDPISEHNRLYWYRQTLGQGPEFLTYFQNEAQLEKSRLLSDRFSAERPKGSFSTLEIQRTEQGDSAMYLCASSRGLAGVIRSFNEQFFGPGTRLTVL.

This clone was seen more than once but under ten times. This sequence joins TRBV4-2 and TRBJ1-2; 8 bases match TRBD1. J lost 0 bases, V lost 4 bases, and 1 base had no gene match. The CDR3 is 14 residues long. CDR1 is LGHNA, CDR2 YNFKEQ, per germline. The CDR3 sequence is CASSRTGTNYGYTF. The CDR3 coding sequence is TGTGCCAGCAGCCGGACAGGGACTAACTATGGCTACACCTTC.

The chain carries TRBV9 and TRBJ2-5; maybe TRBD1 (5 bases). The J call is uncertain, as TRBJ2-7 better fits the DNA end. The germline V gene encodes CDR1 SGDLS and CDR2 YYNGEE. CDR3 length: 14 residues. In nucleotides, the CDR3 is TGTGCCAGCAGCCTAGGCACCAAGGGGTACGAGCAGTACTTC. It is translated as CASSLGTKGYEQYF.

This clone was seen a few times. The rearrangement joins TRBV11-2 to TRBJ2-2; 7 nucleotides agree with TRBD2. In germline, CDR1 is SGHAT, CDR2 FQNNGV. V lost 7 bases and J lost 7; bases outside the gene matches: 6. The CDR3 runs to 13 residues. The DNA for the CDR3 is TGTGCCAGCACCGAACTAGCGATCGGGGAGCTGTTTTTT. Residues: CASTELAIGELFF.

The CDR3 spells CASSQDPTSGRREQYV. The CDR3 coding sequence is TGTGCCAGCAGCCAAGATCCGACTAGCGGGAGGCGCGAGCAGTACGTC. The genes are TRBV14 and TRBJ2-7, with 13 bases identical to TRBD2. V was clipped by 0 bases and J by 6 bases; unmatched bases: 5. Germline V CDR1 and CDR2: SGHDN, FVKESK. This CDR3 region has 16 residues.